This T cell receptor (beta chain) was observed in a study of T cell changes during pregnancy in multiple sclerosis. TCRdb keeps only in-frame clones here, not all; method: immunoSEQ multiplex PCR. The data contain tens of thousands of clones, roughly 90% of them seen just once; the ten biggest clones take up less than 3.5%. The CDR3 is made up of 14 amino acids. The junction had 7 bases not matched to a gene; V was cut back by 2 bases and J by 5 bases. The V gene's germline CDR1 is GTSNPN and CDR2 SVGIG (reference sequence). The clonotype comes from a female donor with multiple sclerosis, enrolled in a pregnancy study. Sequencing was performed on CD8+ T cells from peripheral blood mononuclear cells, taken in the second trimester of pregnancy. The chain employs TRBV30 and TRBJ1-2; 8 bases agree with TRBD1. The CDR3 bases are TGTGCCTGGAGTTCCCGACAGGGGCCTTATGGCTACACCTTC. Translating it yields CAWSSRQGPYGYTF.